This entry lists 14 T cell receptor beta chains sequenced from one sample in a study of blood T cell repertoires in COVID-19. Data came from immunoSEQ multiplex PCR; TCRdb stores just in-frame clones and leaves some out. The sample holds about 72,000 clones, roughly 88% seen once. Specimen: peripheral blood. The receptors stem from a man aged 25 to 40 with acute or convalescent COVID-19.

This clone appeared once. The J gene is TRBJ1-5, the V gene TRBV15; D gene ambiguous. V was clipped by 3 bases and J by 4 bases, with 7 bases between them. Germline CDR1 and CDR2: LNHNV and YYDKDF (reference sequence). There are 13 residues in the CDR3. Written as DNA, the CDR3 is TGTGCCACCAGCAGTCAGGCAAATCAGCCCCAGCATTTT. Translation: CATSSQANQPQHF. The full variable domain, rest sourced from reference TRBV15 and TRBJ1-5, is DAMVIQNPRYQVTQFGKPVTLSCSQTLNHNVMYWYQQKSSQAPKLLFHYYDKDFNNEADTPDNFQSRRPNTSFCFLDIRSPGLGDTAMYLCATSSQANQPQHFGDGTRLSIL.

Here the CDR3 DNA reads TGTGCCGGATCCGACAGCCTAGCGAACACCGGGGAGCTGTTTTTT. As protein: CAGSDSLANTGELFF. The chain uses TRBV7-9 and TRBJ2-2, with TRBD1 as a possible D gene (5 bases). The CDR3 spans 15 residues. Looked up from germline, CDR1 is SEHNR and CDR2 is FQNEAQ (reference sequence). V was pared by 11 bases and J by 0 bases, with 16 bases between.

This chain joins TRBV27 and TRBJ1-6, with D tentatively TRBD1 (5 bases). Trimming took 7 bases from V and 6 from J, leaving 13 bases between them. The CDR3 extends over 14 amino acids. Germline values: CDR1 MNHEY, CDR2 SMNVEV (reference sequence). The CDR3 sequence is CASTGRGGNSPLHF. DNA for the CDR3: TGTGCCAGCACCGGCCGGGGGGGTAATTCACCCCTCCACTTT.

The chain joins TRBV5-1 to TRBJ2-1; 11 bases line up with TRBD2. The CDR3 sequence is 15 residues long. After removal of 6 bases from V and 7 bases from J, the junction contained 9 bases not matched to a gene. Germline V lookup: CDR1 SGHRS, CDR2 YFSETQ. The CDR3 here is CASNPLAGGPNEQFF. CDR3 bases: TGCGCCAGCAACCCTCTAGCGGGAGGACCAAATGAGCAGTTCTTC.

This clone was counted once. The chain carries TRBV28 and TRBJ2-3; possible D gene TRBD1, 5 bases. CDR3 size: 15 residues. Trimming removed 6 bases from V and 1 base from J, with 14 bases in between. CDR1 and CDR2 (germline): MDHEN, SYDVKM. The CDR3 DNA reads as TGTGCCAGCAGATTCGACAGTTTCCGCACAGATACGCAGTATTTT. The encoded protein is CASRFDSFRTDTQYF.

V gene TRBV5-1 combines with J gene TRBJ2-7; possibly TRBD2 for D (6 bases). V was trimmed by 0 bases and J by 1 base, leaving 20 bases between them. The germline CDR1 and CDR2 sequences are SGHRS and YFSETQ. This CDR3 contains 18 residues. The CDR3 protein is CASSLGPSGTSTSYEQYF. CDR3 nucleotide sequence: TGCGCCAGCAGCTTGGGGCCGAGTGGGACTTCTACATCCTACGAGCAGTACTTC.

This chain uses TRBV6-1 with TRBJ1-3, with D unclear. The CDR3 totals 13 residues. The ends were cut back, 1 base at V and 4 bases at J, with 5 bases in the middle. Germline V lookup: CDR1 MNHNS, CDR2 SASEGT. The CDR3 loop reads CASSEGRGNTIYF. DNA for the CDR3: TGTGCCAGCAGTGAAGGCAGAGGAAACACCATATATTTT.

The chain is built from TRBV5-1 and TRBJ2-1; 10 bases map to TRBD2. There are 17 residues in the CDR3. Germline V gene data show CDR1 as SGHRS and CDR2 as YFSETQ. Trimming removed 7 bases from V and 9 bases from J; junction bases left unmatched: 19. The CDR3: CASSLAGPWTGTGEQFF. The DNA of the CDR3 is TGCGCCAGCTCACTAGCGGGACCCTGGACGGGCACAGGTGAGCAGTTCTTC.

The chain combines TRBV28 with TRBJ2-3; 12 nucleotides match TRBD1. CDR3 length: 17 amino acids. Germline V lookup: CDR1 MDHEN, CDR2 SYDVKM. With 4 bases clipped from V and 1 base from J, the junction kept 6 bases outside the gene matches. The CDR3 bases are TGTGCCAGCAGTTCCCGGGACAGGGGGCGAGGCACAGATACGCAGTATTTT. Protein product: CASSSRDRGRGTDTQYF.

The CDR3 sequence: CAISEGLGGNEQFF. The DNA of the CDR3 is TGTGCCATCAGTGAGGGACTAGGAGGCAATGAGCAGTTCTTC. The chain uses TRBV10-3 and TRBJ2-1; 7 bases align to TRBD2. The CDR3 runs 14 residues. After removal of 2 bases from V and 6 bases from J, the junction contained 4 bases not matched to a gene. The germline V gene has CDR1 ENHRY and CDR2 SYGVKD.

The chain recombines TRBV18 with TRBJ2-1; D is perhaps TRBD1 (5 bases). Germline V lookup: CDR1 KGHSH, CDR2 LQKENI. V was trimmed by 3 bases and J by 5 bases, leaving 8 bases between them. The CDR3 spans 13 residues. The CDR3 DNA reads TGTGCCAGCTCACCTCAGGGTAACAATGAGCAGTTCTTC. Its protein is CASSPQGNNEQFF. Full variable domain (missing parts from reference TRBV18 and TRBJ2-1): NAGVMQNPRHLVRRRGQEARLRCSPMKGHSHVYWYRQLPEEGLKFMVYLQKENIIDESGMPKERFSAEFPKEGPSILRIQQVVRGDSAAYFCASSPQGNNEQFFGPGTRLTVL.

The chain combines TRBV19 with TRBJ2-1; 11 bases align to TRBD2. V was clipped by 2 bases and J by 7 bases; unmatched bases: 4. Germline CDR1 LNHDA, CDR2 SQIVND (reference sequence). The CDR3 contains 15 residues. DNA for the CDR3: TGTGCCAGTAGTATACTAGCGGGAGGTATAAATGAGCAGTTCTTC. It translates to CASSILAGGINEQFF.

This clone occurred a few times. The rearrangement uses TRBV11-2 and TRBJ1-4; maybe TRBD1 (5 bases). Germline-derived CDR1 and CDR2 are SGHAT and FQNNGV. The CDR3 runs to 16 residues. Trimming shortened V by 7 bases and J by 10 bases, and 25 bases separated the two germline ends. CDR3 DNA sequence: TGTGCCAGCACCCGCGGGGCGGCCGGCAGCGAGGGAAAACTGTTTTTT. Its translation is CASTRGAAGSEGKLFF.

The CDR3 coding sequence is TGTGCCAGCAGCGTATCTTACAATGAGCAGTTCTTC. Translating gives CASSVSYNEQFF. The chain links TRBV9 to TRBJ2-1; no clear D. Trimming pared 1 base from V and 4 bases from J, leaving 3 bases between. The CDR3 length is 12 residues. Germline V lookup: CDR1 SGDLS, CDR2 YYNGEE.